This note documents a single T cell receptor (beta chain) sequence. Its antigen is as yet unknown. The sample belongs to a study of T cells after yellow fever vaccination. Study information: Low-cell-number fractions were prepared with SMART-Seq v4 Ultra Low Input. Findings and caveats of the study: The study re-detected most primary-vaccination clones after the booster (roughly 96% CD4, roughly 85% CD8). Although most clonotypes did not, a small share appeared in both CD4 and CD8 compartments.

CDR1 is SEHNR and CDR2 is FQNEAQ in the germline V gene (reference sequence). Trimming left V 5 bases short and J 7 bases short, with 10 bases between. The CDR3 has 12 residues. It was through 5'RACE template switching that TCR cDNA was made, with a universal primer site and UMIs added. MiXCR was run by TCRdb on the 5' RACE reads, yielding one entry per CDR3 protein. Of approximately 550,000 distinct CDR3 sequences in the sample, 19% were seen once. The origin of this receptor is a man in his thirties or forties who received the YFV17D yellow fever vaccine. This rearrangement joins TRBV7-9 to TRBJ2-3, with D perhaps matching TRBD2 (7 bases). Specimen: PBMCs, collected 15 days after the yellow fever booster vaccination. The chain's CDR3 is CASSAGAYTQYF. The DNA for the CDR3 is TGTGCCAGCAGCGCGGGGGCTTATACGCAGTATTTT. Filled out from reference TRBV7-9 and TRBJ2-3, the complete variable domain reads DTGVSQNPRHKITKRGQNVTFRCDPISEHNRLYWYRQTLGQGPEFLTYFQNEAQLEKSRLLSDRFSAERPKGSFSTLEIQRTEQGDSAMYLCASSAGAYTQYFGPGTRLTVL.